This T cell receptor beta chain was identified during a study of shared clonotypes between healthy human individuals. Study-level findings and limits: Estimated richness values were generally larger in naive subsets than in memory subsets.

CDR1 is SQVTM, CDR2 ANQGSEA, per germline. The CDR3 length is 15 residues. V trimming: 7 bases; J trimming: 0 bases; junction bases outside the gene matches: 9. In the study's own analysis: With immunoSEQ giving junction-only sequences and no quality scores, filtering differed. TCRdb's copy holds only in-frame clones and misses some; the assay was immunoSEQ multiplex PCR. V and J calls and clone size are copied from that table; D and trimming were computed from the DNA. The table shows about 2 million clones, with over 85% occurring only once. Selected positively for CCR7 and CD45RO-negative, naive CD8 cells excluded terminally differentiated effector memory CD45RA+ cells. This clone has just one count. What it binds is unknown.

The J gene is TRBJ2-3, the V gene TRBV29-1, with 8 bases that match TRBD1. The clonotype comes from a man between 18 and 29 years old in good health. Sequencing was performed on naive CD8+ T cells sorted from blood. The CDR3 loop reads CSAAGTGSSTDTQYF. DNA of the CDR3: TGCAGCGCTGCCGGGACAGGTTCTAGCACAGATACGCAGTATTTT.